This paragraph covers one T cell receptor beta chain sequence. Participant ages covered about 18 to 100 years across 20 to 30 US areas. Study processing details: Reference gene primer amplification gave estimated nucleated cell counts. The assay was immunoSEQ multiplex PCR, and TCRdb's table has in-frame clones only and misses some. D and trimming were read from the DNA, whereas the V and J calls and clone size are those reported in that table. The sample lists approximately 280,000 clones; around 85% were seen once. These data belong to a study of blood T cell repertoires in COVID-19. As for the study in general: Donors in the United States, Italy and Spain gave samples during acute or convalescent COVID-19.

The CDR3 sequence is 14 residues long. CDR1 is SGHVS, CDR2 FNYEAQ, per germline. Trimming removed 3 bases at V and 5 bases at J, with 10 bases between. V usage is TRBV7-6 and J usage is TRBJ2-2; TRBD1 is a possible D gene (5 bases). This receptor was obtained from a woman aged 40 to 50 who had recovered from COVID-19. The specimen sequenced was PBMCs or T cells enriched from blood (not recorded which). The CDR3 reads CASSFGGATGELFF. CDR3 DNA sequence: TGTGCCAGCAGCTTCGGTGGGGCAACCGGGGAGCTGTTTTTT.